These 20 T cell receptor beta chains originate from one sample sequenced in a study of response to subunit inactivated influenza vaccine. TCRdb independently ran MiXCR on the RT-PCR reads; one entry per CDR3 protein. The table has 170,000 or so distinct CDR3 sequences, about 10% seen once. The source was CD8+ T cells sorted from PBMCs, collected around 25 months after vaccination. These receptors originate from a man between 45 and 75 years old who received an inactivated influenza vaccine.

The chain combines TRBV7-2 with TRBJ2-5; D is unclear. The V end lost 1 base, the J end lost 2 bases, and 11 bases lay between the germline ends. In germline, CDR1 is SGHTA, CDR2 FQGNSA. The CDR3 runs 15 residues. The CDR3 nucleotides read TGTGCCAGCAGCTTAGTCGTGGGAAGGCAAGAGACCCAGTACTTC. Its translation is CASSLVVGRQETQYF. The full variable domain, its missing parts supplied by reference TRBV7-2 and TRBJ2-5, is GAGVSQSPSNKVTEKGKDVELRCDPISGHTALYWYRQSLGQGLEFLIYFQGNSAPDKSGLPSDRFSAERTGGSVSTLTIQRTQQEDSAVYLCASSLVVGRQETQYFGPGTRLLVL.

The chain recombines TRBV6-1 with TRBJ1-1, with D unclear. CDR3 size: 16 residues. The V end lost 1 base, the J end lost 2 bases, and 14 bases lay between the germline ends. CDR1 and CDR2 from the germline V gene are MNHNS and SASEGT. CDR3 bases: TGTGCCAGCAGTGAAGTATGGGTGAGAACAAACACTGAAGCTTTCTTT. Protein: CASSEVWVRTNTEAFF.

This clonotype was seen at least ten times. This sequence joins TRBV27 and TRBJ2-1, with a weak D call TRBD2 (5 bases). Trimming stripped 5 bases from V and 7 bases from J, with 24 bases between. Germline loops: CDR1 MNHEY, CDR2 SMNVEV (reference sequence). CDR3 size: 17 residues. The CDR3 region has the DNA TGTGCCAGCAGTCCAATAGCGTTGGGAGTAGTTTTTAATGAGCAGTTCTTC. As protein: CASSPIALGVVFNEQFF.

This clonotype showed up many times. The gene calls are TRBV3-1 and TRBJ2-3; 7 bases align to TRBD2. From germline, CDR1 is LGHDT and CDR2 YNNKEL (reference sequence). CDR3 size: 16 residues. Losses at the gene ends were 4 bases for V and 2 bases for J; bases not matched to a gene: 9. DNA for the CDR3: TGTGCCAGCAGCCGCCGACTAGCTCCGTTCACAGATACGCAGTATTTT. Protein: CASSRRLAPFTDTQYF.

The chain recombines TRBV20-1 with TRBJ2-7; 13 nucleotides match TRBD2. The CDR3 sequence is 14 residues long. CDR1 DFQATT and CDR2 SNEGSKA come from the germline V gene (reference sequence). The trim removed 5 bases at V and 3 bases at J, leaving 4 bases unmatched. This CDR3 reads CSAYRLAGGYEQYF. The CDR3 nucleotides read TGCAGTGCTTACCGACTAGCGGGAGGCTACGAGCAGTACTTC.

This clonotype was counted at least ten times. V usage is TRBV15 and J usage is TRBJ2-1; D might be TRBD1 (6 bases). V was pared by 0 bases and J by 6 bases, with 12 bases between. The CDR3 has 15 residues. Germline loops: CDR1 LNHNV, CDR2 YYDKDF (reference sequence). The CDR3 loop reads CATSRDRQASNEQFF. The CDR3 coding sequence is TGTGCCACCAGCAGAGATAGACAGGCGAGCAATGAGCAGTTCTTC.

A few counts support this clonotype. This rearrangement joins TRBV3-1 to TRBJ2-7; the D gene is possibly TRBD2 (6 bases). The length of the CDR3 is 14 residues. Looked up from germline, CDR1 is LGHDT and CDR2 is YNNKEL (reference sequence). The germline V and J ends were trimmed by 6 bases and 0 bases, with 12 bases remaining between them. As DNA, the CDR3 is TGTGCCAGCAGTATTGGGGGGAGCTCCTACGAGCAGTACTTC. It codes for CASSIGGSSYEQYF.

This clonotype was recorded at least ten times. In DNA form, the CDR3 reads TGTGCCAGCAGCGCGAACACCGGGGAGCTGTTTTTT. This sequence encodes CASSANTGELFF. This chain links TRBV9 with TRBJ2-2; the D is unclear. Germline loops: CDR1 SGDLS, CDR2 YYNGEE. There are 12 residues in the CDR3. V lost 3 bases and J lost 0, with 0 bases in between.

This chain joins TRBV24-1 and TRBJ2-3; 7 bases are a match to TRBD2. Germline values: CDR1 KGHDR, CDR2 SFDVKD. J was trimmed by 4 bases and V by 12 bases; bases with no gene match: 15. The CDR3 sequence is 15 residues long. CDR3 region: CASSKGREWADTQYF. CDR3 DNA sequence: TGTGCCTCCTCAAAGGGGCGGGAGTGGGCAGATACGCAGTATTTT.

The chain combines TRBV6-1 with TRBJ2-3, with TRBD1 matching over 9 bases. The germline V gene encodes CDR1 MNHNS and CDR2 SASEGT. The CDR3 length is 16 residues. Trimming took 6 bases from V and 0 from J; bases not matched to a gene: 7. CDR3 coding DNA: TGTGCCAGCAGCCTAAGGGGACAGGGTAGCACAGATACGCAGTATTTT. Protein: CASSLRGQGSTDTQYF.

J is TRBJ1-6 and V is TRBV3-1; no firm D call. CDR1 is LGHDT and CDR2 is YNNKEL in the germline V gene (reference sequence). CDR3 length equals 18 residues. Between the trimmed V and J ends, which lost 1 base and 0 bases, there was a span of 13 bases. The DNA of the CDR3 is TGTGCCAGCAGCCAAGTCCCGGCCGAAAGCTCCTATAATTCACCCCTCCACTTT. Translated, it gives CASSQVPAESSYNSPLHF.

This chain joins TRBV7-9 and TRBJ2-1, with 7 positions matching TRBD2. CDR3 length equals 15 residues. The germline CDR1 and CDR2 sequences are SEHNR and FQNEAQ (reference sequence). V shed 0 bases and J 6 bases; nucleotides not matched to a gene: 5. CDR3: CASSLAYSGGNEQFF. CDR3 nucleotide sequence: TGTGCCAGCAGCTTAGCCTACTCGGGGGGCAATGAGCAGTTCTTC.

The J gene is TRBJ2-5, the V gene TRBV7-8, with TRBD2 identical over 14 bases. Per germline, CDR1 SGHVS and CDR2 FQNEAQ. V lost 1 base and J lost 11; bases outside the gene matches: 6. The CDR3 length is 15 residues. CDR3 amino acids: CASSLEGLAGDPQYF. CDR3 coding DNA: TGTGCCAGCAGCTTAGAGGGACTAGCGGGAGATCCGCAGTACTTC.

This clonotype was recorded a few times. Here the CDR3 reads CASSFSSPEPYEQYF. CDR3 nucleotides: TGTGCCAGCAGTTTTTCGTCGCCGGAACCCTACGAGCAGTACTTC. V usage is TRBV12-3 or TRBV12-4 and J usage is TRBJ2-7, with unresolved D. V lost 3 bases, J lost 2 bases, and 14 bases lay in between. The CDR3 is 15 amino acids.

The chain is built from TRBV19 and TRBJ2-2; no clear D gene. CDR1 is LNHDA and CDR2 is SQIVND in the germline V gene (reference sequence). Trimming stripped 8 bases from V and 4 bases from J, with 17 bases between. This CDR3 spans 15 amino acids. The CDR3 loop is CASGPWKSRTGELFF. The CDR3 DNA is TGTGCCAGTGGCCCTTGGAAGTCACGCACCGGGGAGCTGTTTTTT.

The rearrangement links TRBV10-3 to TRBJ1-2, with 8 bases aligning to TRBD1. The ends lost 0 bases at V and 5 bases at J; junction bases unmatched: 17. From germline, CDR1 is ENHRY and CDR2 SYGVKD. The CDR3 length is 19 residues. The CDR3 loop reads CAISESTRDRPLPGYGYTF. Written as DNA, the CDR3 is TGTGCCATCAGTGAGTCCACCCGGGACAGGCCTCTACCGGGGTATGGCTACACCTTC.

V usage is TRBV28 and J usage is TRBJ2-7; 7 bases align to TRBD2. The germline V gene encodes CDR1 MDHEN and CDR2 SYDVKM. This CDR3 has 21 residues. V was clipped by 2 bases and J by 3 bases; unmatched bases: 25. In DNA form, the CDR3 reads TGTGCCAGCAGTTTACTAGGACCGACAGTCAAAGAAGCGGGATCATACTACGAGCAGTACTTC. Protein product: CASSLLGPTVKEAGSYYEQYF.

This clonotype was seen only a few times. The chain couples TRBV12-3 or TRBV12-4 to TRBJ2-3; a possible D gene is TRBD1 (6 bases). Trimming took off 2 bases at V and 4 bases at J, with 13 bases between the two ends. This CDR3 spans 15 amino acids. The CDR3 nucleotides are TGTGCCAGCAGTTTACTAACTCACAGGGCAGATACGCAGTATTTT. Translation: CASSLLTHRADTQYF.

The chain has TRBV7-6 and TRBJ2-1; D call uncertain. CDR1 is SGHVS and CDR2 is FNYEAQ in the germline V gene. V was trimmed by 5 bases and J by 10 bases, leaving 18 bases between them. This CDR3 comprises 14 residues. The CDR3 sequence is CASSRSTHGGEQFF. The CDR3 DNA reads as TGTGCCAGCAGCCGTTCAACCCACGGCGGCGAGCAGTTCTTC.

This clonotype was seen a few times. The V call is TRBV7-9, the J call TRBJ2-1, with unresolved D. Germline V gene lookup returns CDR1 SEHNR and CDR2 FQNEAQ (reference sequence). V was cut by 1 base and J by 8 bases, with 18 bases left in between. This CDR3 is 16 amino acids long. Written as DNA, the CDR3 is TGTGCCAGCAGCTTAGGTCAGCTCCCGGCGGTCTATGAGCAGTTCTTC. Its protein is CASSLGQLPAVYEQFF.